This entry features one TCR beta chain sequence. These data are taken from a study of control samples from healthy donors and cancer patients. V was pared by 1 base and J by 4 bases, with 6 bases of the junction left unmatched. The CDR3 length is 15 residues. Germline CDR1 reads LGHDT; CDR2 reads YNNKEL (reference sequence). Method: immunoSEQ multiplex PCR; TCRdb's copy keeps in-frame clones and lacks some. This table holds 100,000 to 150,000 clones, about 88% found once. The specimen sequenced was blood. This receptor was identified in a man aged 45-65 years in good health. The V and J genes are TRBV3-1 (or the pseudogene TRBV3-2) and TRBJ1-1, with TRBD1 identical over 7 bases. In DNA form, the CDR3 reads TGTGCCAGCAGCCAAGGAAGCGACAGGGTCACTGAAGCTTTCTTT. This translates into CASSQGSDRVTEAFF.